These T cell receptor beta chains were read from a single sample in a study of T-cell reconstitution after alpha-beta-depleted transplantation in children. TCRdb itself ran the PCR reads through MiXCR, one entry per CDR3 protein. Among about 110,000 distinct CDR3 sequences listed, about 6.5% were seen once. The material sequenced was PBMCs, mostly from graft donor cells, taken 360 days after TCRalphabeta/CD19-depleted stem cell transplant. These receptor sequences come from a male patient aged 2-15 years who had a stem cell transplant for acute lymphoblastic leukemia, so the T cells may come from the graft donor. Each CDR3 is given with its conserved first and last residue. Fields, in order: CDR3 DNA, CDR3 protein, clone size, V gene, D gene, J gene. D genes are given only for firm matches. Some rows mark clone size as missing; the rest say once, few, many or name a class of expanded clone.

cdr3_nt: TGTGCCAGCAGGGAGACTCGGTACTCGAGCACTGAAGCTTTCTTT
cdr3_aa: CASRETRYSSTEAFF
clone_size: .
v_call: TRBV11-2
d_call: .
j_call: TRBJ1-1

cdr3_nt: TGCGCCAGCAGTGGACCATTGGTTGAGCAGTTCTTC
cdr3_aa: CASSGPLVEQFF
clone_size: few
v_call: TRBV10-2
d_call: .
j_call: TRBJ2-1

cdr3_nt: TGCAGTGCCCTGGACAGGGGGAGCACCGGGGAGCTGTTTTTT
cdr3_aa: CSALDRGSTGELFF
clone_size: .
v_call: TRBV20-1
d_call: TRBD1
j_call: TRBJ2-2

cdr3_nt: TGTGCCAGCAGCTCTAGTAGGACCGGGGAGCTGTTTTTT
cdr3_aa: CASSSSRTGELFF
clone_size: .
v_call: TRBV7-3
d_call: .
j_call: TRBJ2-2

cdr3_nt: TGTGCCAGCAGTTTGGGGGCTAGCGCCTACAATGAGCAGTTCTTC
cdr3_aa: CASSLGASAYNEQFF
clone_size: many
v_call: TRBV27
d_call: .
j_call: TRBJ2-1

cdr3_nt: TGTGCCACCAGCAGAGACGGAGCAGGGAACTACGAGCAGTACTTC
cdr3_aa: CATSRDGAGNYEQYF
clone_size: many
v_call: TRBV15
d_call: .
j_call: TRBJ2-7

cdr3_nt: TGTGCCAGCAGCTTCAGGGAAGATCGTACGGAGACCCAGTACTTC
cdr3_aa: CASSFREDRTETQYF
clone_size: .
v_call: TRBV9
d_call: .
j_call: TRBJ2-5

cdr3_nt: TGTGCCACCAGCAGAGAACACAGAGGTACCTACGAGCAGTACTTC
cdr3_aa: CATSREHRGTYEQYF
clone_size: many
v_call: TRBV15
d_call: .
j_call: TRBJ2-7

cdr3_nt: TGCAGTGCTAGATGGGGGCAGGTTGGTGGCTACACCTTC
cdr3_aa: CSARWGQVGGYTF
clone_size: few
v_call: TRBV20-1
d_call: .
j_call: TRBJ1-2

cdr3_nt: TGTGCCAGCAGCTTAGACCAGTGGGTAGTAGGTTCCGGTACGCAGTATTTT
cdr3_aa: CASSLDQWVVGSGTQYF
clone_size: many
v_call: TRBV11-2
d_call: .
j_call: TRBJ2-3

cdr3_nt: TGTGCCAGCAGCGCCGGGACGGCGAACACTGAAGCTTTCTTT
cdr3_aa: CASSAGTANTEAFF
clone_size: few
v_call: TRBV7-6
d_call: .
j_call: TRBJ1-1

cdr3_nt: TGCAGCGTTGAAGATCGTAGAACCTACGAGCAGTACTTC
cdr3_aa: CSVEDRRTYEQYF
clone_size: .
v_call: TRBV29-1
d_call: .
j_call: TRBJ2-7

cdr3_nt: TGCAGCGTCAGGCCCTCGGGCGGAAACACCATATATTTT
cdr3_aa: CSVRPSGGNTIYF
clone_size: many
v_call: TRBV29-1
d_call: .
j_call: TRBJ1-3

cdr3_nt: TGTGCCATCAATGTCGTCGGCTCAAGCAATCAGCCCCAGCATTTT
cdr3_aa: CAINVVGSSNQPQHF
clone_size: many
v_call: TRBV10-3
d_call: .
j_call: TRBJ1-5

cdr3_nt: TGTGCCAGCAGTACGGGACTCTTCTACAATGAGCAGTTCTTC
cdr3_aa: CASSTGLFYNEQFF
clone_size: few
v_call: TRBV6-2/TRBV6-3
d_call: .
j_call: TRBJ2-1

cdr3_nt: TGTGCCAGCAGCTTAGGAGGACTAGCGAACGAGCAGTACTTC
cdr3_aa: CASSLGGLANEQYF
clone_size: many
v_call: TRBV7-2
d_call: TRBD2
j_call: TRBJ2-7

cdr3_nt: TGTGCCAGCAGCTTGGAAGACGAAAAACTGTTTTTT
cdr3_aa: CASSLEDEKLFF
clone_size: few
v_call: TRBV5-6
d_call: .
j_call: TRBJ1-4

cdr3_nt: TGTGCCAGCAGCCCCTTGGGAGCGGGGGGGCCAGGGGAGACCCAGTACTTC
cdr3_aa: CASSPLGAGGPGETQYF
clone_size: .
v_call: TRBV5-6
d_call: TRBD2
j_call: TRBJ2-5

cdr3_nt: TGTGCCAGCAGTTTCTCCACAGGGAACGCAGATACGCAGTATTTT
cdr3_aa: CASSFSTGNADTQYF
clone_size: many
v_call: TRBV28
d_call: .
j_call: TRBJ2-3

cdr3_nt: TGCAGTGCTAGAGATAATCTAGCCGGGAGACAGGGTGAGCAGTTCTTC
cdr3_aa: CSARDNLAGRQGEQFF
clone_size: many
v_call: TRBV20-1
d_call: .
j_call: TRBJ2-1

cdr3_nt: TGTGCCAGCAGTTTGCAGACAGGAGAAGAGACCCAGTACTTC
cdr3_aa: CASSLQTGEETQYF
clone_size: many
v_call: TRBV27
d_call: .
j_call: TRBJ2-5

cdr3_nt: TGTGCCAGCAGCGACCTTGGGGGGACTGAAGCTTTCTTT
cdr3_aa: CASSDLGGTEAFF
clone_size: many
v_call: TRBV25-1
d_call: .
j_call: TRBJ1-1

cdr3_nt: TGTGCCAGCAGTTTAGGTCTAGCGTCGAGCTCCTACAATGAGCAGTTCTTC
cdr3_aa: CASSLGLASSSYNEQFF
clone_size: few
v_call: TRBV28
d_call: .
j_call: TRBJ2-1

cdr3_nt: TGTGCCAGCCTCCCAGTGGGAGGGTCCAATGAGCAGTTCTTC
cdr3_aa: CASLPVGGSNEQFF
clone_size: many
v_call: TRBV25-1
d_call: TRBD2
j_call: TRBJ2-1

cdr3_nt: TGCGCCAGCAGCCAAGAGATCTGGGACGGCGACACTGAAGCTTTCTTT
cdr3_aa: CASSQEIWDGDTEAFF
clone_size: many
v_call: TRBV4-3
d_call: .
j_call: TRBJ1-1

cdr3_nt: TGTGCCAGCAGTCCGAGCAGGAGCTCCTACAATGAGCAGTTCTTC
cdr3_aa: CASSPSRSSYNEQFF
clone_size: many
v_call: TRBV7-3
d_call: .
j_call: TRBJ2-1

cdr3_nt: TGTGCCAGCAGCCGATTCCCGACGGGAGGGACAGATACGCAGTATTTT
cdr3_aa: CASSRFPTGGTDTQYF
clone_size: few
v_call: TRBV5-5
d_call: TRBD2
j_call: TRBJ2-3

cdr3_nt: TGTGCCAGCAGTTTATCCCTGGGGGACAGGGTCAACGAGCAGTACTTC
cdr3_aa: CASSLSLGDRVNEQYF
clone_size: few
v_call: TRBV27
d_call: TRBD1
j_call: TRBJ2-7

cdr3_nt: TGTGCCAGCAGTTACGGGGGGAACACTGAAGCTTTCTTT
cdr3_aa: CASSYGGNTEAFF
clone_size: few
v_call: TRBV6-5
d_call: .
j_call: TRBJ1-1

cdr3_nt: TGTGCCAGCAGTTCGCCGAGAGCGGGAGACGCTGAGCAGTTCTTC
cdr3_aa: CASSSPRAGDAEQFF
clone_size: .
v_call: TRBV6-5
d_call: TRBD2
j_call: TRBJ2-1

cdr3_nt: TGTGCCAGCAATGAAGCTTTCTTT
cdr3_aa: CASNEAFF
clone_size: many
v_call: TRBV2
d_call: .
j_call: TRBJ1-1

cdr3_nt: TGTGCCACCAGTGATCCCGGGACAGGGGTTAAAGCCGGGGAGCTGTTTTTT
cdr3_aa: CATSDPGTGVKAGELFF
clone_size: few
v_call: TRBV24-1
d_call: TRBD1
j_call: TRBJ2-2

cdr3_nt: TGTGCCAGCAGCTTGGCGCACGTCGGTGACTATGGCTACACCTTC
cdr3_aa: CASSLAHVGDYGYTF
clone_size: many
v_call: TRBV5-1
d_call: .
j_call: TRBJ1-2

cdr3_nt: TGTGCCAGCAGTTACATCGGGACAGGGACAAATGGCTACACCTTC
cdr3_aa: CASSYIGTGTNGYTF
clone_size: few
v_call: TRBV6-5
d_call: TRBD1
j_call: TRBJ1-2

cdr3_nt: TGTGCCAGCCGGGACTTCTCCTACAATGAGCAGTTCTTC
cdr3_aa: CASRDFSYNEQFF
clone_size: many
v_call: TRBV6-2/TRBV6-3
d_call: .
j_call: TRBJ2-1

cdr3_nt: TGCGCCAGCAGCCAAGCTTGGACAGACAATGAGCAGTTCTTC
cdr3_aa: CASSQAWTDNEQFF
clone_size: many
v_call: TRBV4-3
d_call: .
j_call: TRBJ2-1

cdr3_nt: TGTGCCAGCAGTAGTCGGGACAGGGGGCAAGAGACCCAGTACTTC
cdr3_aa: CASSSRDRGQETQYF
clone_size: many
v_call: TRBV27
d_call: TRBD1
j_call: TRBJ2-5

cdr3_nt: TGTGCCAGCAGCTTAGGGCAGGGCACGGTCTACGAGCAGTACTTC
cdr3_aa: CASSLGQGTVYEQYF
clone_size: .
v_call: TRBV11-2
d_call: .
j_call: TRBJ2-7